This T cell receptor (beta chain) was obtained from a study of cytomegalovirus exposure and HLA in healthy donors. Study context: There were about 85 million unique TCRs (from HLA-typed donors) in an early data release. Study-level results: Most of the TCR beta V segments (in an earlier analysis) were productive either about 90% or about 30% of the time.

Primers: 60 Vbeta forward and 13 Jbeta reverse. Only in-frame clones appear in the TCRdb table, and some are missing; sequencing was by immunoSEQ multiplex PCR. The sample shows roughly 180,000 clones, roughly 80% of them seen only once. With 0 bases removed from V and 0 bases from J, the gap between germline ends came to 10 bases. Germline-derived CDR1 and CDR2 are SGHRS and YFSETQ. CDR3 length: 16 residues. Notes on this clone: The antigen is undetermined.

The clonotype comes from a woman aged 18-29 years in good health and CMV-seronegative. Sequencing used PBMCs. The chain is built from TRBV5-1 and TRBJ2-1, with D uncertain. Here the CDR3 reads CASSLGVPASYNEQFF. CDR3 sequence (DNA): TGCGCCAGCAGCTTGGGAGTACCTGCCTCCTACAATGAGCAGTTCTTC.